Shown below are 18 T cell receptor beta chains from a single sample sequenced in a study of blood T cell repertoires in COVID-19. Some clones are missing from TCRdb's copy, which holds only in-frame ones; the method was immunoSEQ multiplex PCR. The sample includes approximately 210,000 clones, over 75% seen only once; the top ten take 1.5% to 2%. Sequenced sample: peripheral blood. These receptors were taken from a man between 40 and 49 years old with active or convalescent COVID-19.

This sequence joins TRBV27 and TRBJ2-7; D is unclear. Trimming left V 0 bases short and J 5 bases short, with 8 bases between. Per the germline V gene, CDR1 is MNHEY and CDR2 is SMNVEV (reference sequence). This CDR3 comprises 13 residues. The CDR3: CASSLSSRNEQYF. CDR3 sequence (DNA): TGTGCCAGCAGTTTATCGTCTAGGAACGAGCAGTACTTC.

J is TRBJ1-5 and V is TRBV5-6; 9 bases agree with TRBD1. V lost 3 bases to trimming and J lost 5 bases; unmatched junction nucleotides: 3. Germline values: CDR1 SGHDT, CDR2 YYEEEE. CDR3 length: 14 residues. CDR3 DNA sequence: TGTGCCAGCAGCTCTGGGGACAGGGATCAGCCCCAGCATTTT. Its protein product is CASSSGDRDQPQHF. Variable domain in full (rest from reference TRBV5-6 and TRBJ1-5): DAGVTQSPTHLIKTRGQQVTLRCSPKSGHDTVSWYQQALGQGPQFIFQYYEEEERQRGNFPDRFSGHQFPNYSSELNVNALLLGDSALYLCASSSGDRDQPQHFGDGTRLSIL.

This clone was seen many times. This chain links TRBV9 with TRBJ2-2; 9 bases are shared with TRBD1. The CDR3 is made up of 17 amino acids. V trimming: 6 bases; J trimming: 1 base; junction bases outside the gene matches: 10. Germline values: CDR1 SGDLS, CDR2 YYNGEE. The CDR3 here is CASTRGRQGVNTGELFF. The CDR3 DNA reads as TGTGCCAGCACCCGTGGGCGACAGGGGGTGAACACCGGGGAGCTGTTTTTT.

In its sample, this clone was seen once. V usage is TRBV28 and J usage is TRBJ2-3, with 9 bases lining up with TRBD2. Unmatched junction bases numbered 8, after V lost 4 bases and J lost 3 bases. This CDR3 has 16 residues. Germline CDR1 and CDR2: MDHEN and SYDVKM. The CDR3 DNA follows: TGTGCCAGCAGTTCCACCGTAGCGGGAGAAACAGATACGCAGTATTTT. Translation: CASSSTVAGETDTQYF.

This clone was picked up many times. Other DNA sequences of this sample code for an identical CDR3. This chain joins TRBV28 and TRBJ1-5, with 7 nucleotides matching TRBD1. Germline V lookup: CDR1 MDHEN, CDR2 SYDVKM. V was clipped by 4 bases and J by 7 bases; unmatched bases: 4. The CDR3 runs to 13 residues. Here the CDR3 reads CASSYRGVQPQHF. The CDR3 nucleotides are TGTGCCAGCAGTTACAGGGGAGTCCAGCCCCAGCATTTT.

To note about this clone: Different DNA sequences within this sample yield the same CDR3. The chain employs TRBV3-1 (or the pseudogene TRBV3-2) and TRBJ1-5, with D possibly TRBD1 on 6 matching bases. CDR1 is LGHDT, CDR2 YNNKEL, per germline (reference sequence). The CDR3 loop spans 14 amino acids. V lost 4 bases and J lost 2, with 9 bases in between. CDR3: CASSPTGGNQPQHF. CDR3 in DNA: TGTGCCAGCAGCCCGACAGGCGGCAATCAGCCCCAGCATTTT.

The chain couples TRBV28 to TRBJ2-1; 11 nucleotides agree with TRBD2. V was pared by 6 bases and J by 4 bases, with 8 bases of the junction left unmatched. Looked up from germline, CDR1 is MDHEN and CDR2 is SYDVKM. The CDR3 spans 16 residues. This CDR3 is CASSPSSGGAYNEQFF. The CDR3 DNA reads as TGTGCCAGCAGCCCCAGTAGCGGGGGGGCATACAATGAGCAGTTCTTC. The variable domain in full, with the rest retrieved from reference TRBV28 and TRBJ2-1, is DVKVTQSSRYLVKRTGEKVFLECVQDMDHENMFWYRQDPGLGLRLIYFSYDVKMKEKGDIPEGYSVSREKKERFSLILESASTNQTSMYLCASSPSSGGAYNEQFFGPGTRLTVL.

The rearrangement joins TRBV7-9 to TRBJ2-1; 7 nucleotides match TRBD2. The CDR3 is 15 amino acids. Trimming cost V 4 bases and J 8 bases; bases outside gene matches: 11. Per the germline V gene, CDR1 is SEHNR and CDR2 is FQNEAQ (reference sequence). The CDR3 region is CASSSLRGGQDEQFF. Here the CDR3 DNA reads TGTGCCAGCAGCTCATTGAGGGGAGGGCAGGATGAGCAGTTCTTC.

The chain couples TRBV28 to TRBJ1-1, with D tentatively TRBD1 (5 bases). Germline CDR1 is MDHEN and CDR2 is SYDVKM. This CDR3 comprises 14 residues. The V end lost 1 base, the J end lost 1 base, and 7 bases lay between the germline ends. In DNA, the CDR3 is TGTGCCAGCAGTTTATCCGGGGGGAACACTGAAGCTTTCTTT. Amino acid sequence: CASSLSGGNTEAFF.

This clone has just one count. The CDR3 coding sequence is TGCGCCAGCAGTGATACAGGGAATGCATATGGCTACACCTTC. Translation gives CASSDTGNAYGYTF. V and J are TRBV10-2 and TRBJ1-2; weak D call: TRBD1 (6 bases). V lost 3 bases, J lost 5 bases, and 13 bases lay in between. CDR3 length: 14 amino acids. Per the germline V gene, CDR1 is WSHSY and CDR2 is SAAADI.

The chain links TRBV6-1 to TRBJ1-6; 10 bases match TRBD1. The CDR3 consists of 16 residues. The ends lost 4 bases at V and 10 bases at J; junction bases unmatched: 10. Looked up from germline, CDR1 is MNHNS and CDR2 is SASEGT. The CDR3 coding sequence is TGTGCCAGCAGTGCGACAGGGGGCGCGGGTGGGTCACCCCTCCACTTT. Protein sequence: CASSATGGAGGSPLHF.

This clone was observed a single time. The chain combines TRBV7-8 with TRBJ1-1, with D possibly matching TRBD1 (6 bases). CDR1 and CDR2 (germline): SGHVS, FQNEAQ. The CDR3 has 14 residues. V was trimmed by 7 bases and J by 6 bases, leaving 18 bases between them. The CDR3 DNA reads TGTGCCAGCACGGGAACAGGGAATTGGGCTGAAGCTTTCTTT. It translates to CASTGTGNWAEAFF.

This rearrangement joins TRBV4-1 to TRBJ1-4; 7 nucleotides align to TRBD1. J gave up 5 bases and V 0 bases, and 3 bases lay outside the gene matches. Germline V gives CDR1 MGHRA, CDR2 YSYEKL. CDR3 length: 15 residues. The CDR3 DNA reads TGCGCCAGCAGCCAAGAGCAGGGGGGAAATGAAAAACTGTTTTTT. Its protein product is CASSQEQGGNEKLFF.

The chain is built from TRBV7-9 and TRBJ2-7; a possible D gene is TRBD1 (5 bases). The ends were cut back, 5 bases at V and 1 base at J, with 9 bases in the middle. The CDR3 totals 13 residues. CDR1 SEHNR and CDR2 FQNEAQ come from the germline V gene (reference sequence). CDR3 sequence reads: CASSPRVSYEQYF. CDR3 in DNA: TGTGCCAGCAGCCCCAGGGTTTCCTACGAGCAGTACTTC. Supplemented by reference TRBV7-9 and TRBJ2-7, the full variable domain reads DTGVSQNPRHKITKRGQNVTFRCDPISEHNRLYWYRQTLGQGPEFLTYFQNEAQLEKSRLLSDRFSAERPKGSFSTLEIQRTEQGDSAMYLCASSPRVSYEQYFGPGTRLTVT.

The chain links TRBV7-9 to TRBJ1-5, with D tentatively TRBD1 (6 bases). Per the germline V gene, CDR1 is SEHNR and CDR2 is FQNEAQ (reference sequence). With 5 bases removed from V and 3 bases from J, the gap between germline ends came to 20 bases. This CDR3 has 17 residues. CDR3 nucleotide sequence: TGTGCCAGCAGCAATACACAGGGATTGATACACAATCAGCCCCAGCATTTT. This codes for CASSNTQGLIHNQPQHF.

The rearrangement uses TRBV18 and TRBJ1-2, with 8 bases fitting TRBD1. Looked up from germline, CDR1 is KGHSH and CDR2 is LQKENI. The ends lost 1 base at V and 7 bases at J; junction bases unmatched: 5. The length of the CDR3 is 14 residues. The CDR3 reads CASSPLDRAFGYTF. CDR3 DNA: TGTGCCAGCTCACCACTGGACAGGGCTTTTGGCTACACCTTC.

This clone has a handful of counts. The CDR3 loop reads CASSQEFGRGGELFF. CDR3 DNA sequence: TGCGCCAGCAGCCAAGAATTCGGGAGAGGCGGGGAGCTGTTTTTT. V usage is TRBV4-1 and J usage is TRBJ2-2, with D tentatively TRBD2 (6 bases). Between the trimmed V and J ends, which lost 0 bases and 7 bases, there was a span of 12 bases. The CDR3 is made up of 15 amino acids. The V gene's germline CDR1 is MGHRA and CDR2 YSYEKL.

Written as DNA, the CDR3 is TGTGCCAGCAGCCGCGGGATCCTATACGAGCAGTACTTC. Translated, it gives CASSRGILYEQYF. The chain recombines TRBV16 with TRBJ2-7; weak D call: TRBD2 (6 bases). CDR3 length: 13 amino acids. The germline V gene has CDR1 KGHSY and CDR2 FQNENV. The V end was cut by 4 bases, the J end by 4 bases, with 11 bases between.